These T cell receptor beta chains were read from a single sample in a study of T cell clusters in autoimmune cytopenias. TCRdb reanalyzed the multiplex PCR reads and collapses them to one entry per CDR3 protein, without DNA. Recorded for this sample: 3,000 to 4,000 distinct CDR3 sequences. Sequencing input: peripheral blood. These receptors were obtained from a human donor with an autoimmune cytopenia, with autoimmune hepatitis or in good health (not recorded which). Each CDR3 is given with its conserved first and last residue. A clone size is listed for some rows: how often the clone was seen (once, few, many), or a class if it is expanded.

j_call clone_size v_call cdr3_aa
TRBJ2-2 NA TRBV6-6 CASSYSQSANGELFF
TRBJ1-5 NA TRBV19 CASRDRNQPQHF
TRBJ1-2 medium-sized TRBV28 CASTDRNYGYTF
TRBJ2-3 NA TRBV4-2 CASSQDLVQLTDTQYF
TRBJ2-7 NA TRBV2 CASTFEDRVYEQYF
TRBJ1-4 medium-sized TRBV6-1 CASSEVVWGDEKLFF
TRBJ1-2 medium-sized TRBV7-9 CASSSGQGNYGYTF
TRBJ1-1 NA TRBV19 CASNGMGNTEAFF
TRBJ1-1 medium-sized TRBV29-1 CSAEWGRDTEAFF
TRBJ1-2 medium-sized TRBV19 CASSTQPGQGIGGYTF
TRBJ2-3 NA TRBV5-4 CASSLTSGSTDTQYF
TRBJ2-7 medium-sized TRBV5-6 CASSLGGSSYEQYF
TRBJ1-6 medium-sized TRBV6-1 CASSDGGIDSPLHF
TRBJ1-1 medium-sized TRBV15 CATSSLPGGPTEAFF
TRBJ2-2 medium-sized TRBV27 CASSFTSAGELFF
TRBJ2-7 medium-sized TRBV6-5 CASSPPGAGLDEQYF
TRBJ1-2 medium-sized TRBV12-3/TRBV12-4 CASSPITVDYGYTF
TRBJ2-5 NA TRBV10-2 CASGGASGSQETQYF
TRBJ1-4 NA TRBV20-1 CSARSYRGTTNEKLFF
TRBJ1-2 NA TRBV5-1 CASSLEAAGAYGYTF
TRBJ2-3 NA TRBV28 CASLPSGRITDTQYF
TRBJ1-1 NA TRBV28 CASSQIGQGLAAFF
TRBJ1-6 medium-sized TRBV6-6 CASSPRTGANSPLHF
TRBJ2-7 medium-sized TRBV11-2 CASSLGQGEQYF
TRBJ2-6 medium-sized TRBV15 CATSREGGGANVLTF
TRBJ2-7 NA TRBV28 CASSLGRGYEQYF
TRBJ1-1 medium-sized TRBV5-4 CASSPQGQVPNTEAFF
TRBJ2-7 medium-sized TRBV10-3 CAISESGQGPTYEQYF
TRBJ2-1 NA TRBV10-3 CAISASALADSNEQFF
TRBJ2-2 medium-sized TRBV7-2 CASSQSGGELFF
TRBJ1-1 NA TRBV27 CASSLIQGLGTEAFF
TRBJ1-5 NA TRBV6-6 CASSYFLLDSYSNQPQHF
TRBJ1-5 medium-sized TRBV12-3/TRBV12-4 CASRPGQYSNQPQHF
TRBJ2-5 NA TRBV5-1 CASSSPREGRETQYF
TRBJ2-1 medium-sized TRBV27 CASSSYSYNEQFF
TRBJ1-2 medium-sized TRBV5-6 CASSLGGQGGYTF
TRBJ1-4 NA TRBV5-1 CASSLMGQGNEKLFF
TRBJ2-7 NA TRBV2 CASSFSSGSSYEQYF
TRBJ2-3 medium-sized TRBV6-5 CASSYLGSGTDTQYF
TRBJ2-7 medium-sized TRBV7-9 CASSLGPSYEQYF
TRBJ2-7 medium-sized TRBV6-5 CASSYLGLTYEQYF
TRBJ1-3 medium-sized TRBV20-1 CSAMRGLGSGNTIYF
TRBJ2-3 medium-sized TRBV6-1 CASSPSSPHTRGGDTQYF
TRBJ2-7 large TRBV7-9 CASSLSSSYEQYF
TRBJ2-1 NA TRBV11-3 CASSQTTYNEQFF
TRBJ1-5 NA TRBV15 CATSRDPGSNQPQHF
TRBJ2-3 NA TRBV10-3 CATQGGGSTDTQYF
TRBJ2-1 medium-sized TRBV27 CASSSLLAGGLPYNEQFF
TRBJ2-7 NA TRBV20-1 CSATRQGLIYEQYF
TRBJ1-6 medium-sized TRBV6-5 CASSYGGEISALHF
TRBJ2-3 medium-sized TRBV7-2 CASSLVGGSPDTQYF
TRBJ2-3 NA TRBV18 CASSPEGSYSTDTQYF
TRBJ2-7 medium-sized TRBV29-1 CSALGQGTSYEQYF
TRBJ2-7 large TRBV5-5 CASSLVPGQVYEQYF
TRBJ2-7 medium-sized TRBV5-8 CASSQFSETYEQYF
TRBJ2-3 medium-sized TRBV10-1 CASSELAGALDTQYF
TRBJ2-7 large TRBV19 CASSDRGTGTYEQYF